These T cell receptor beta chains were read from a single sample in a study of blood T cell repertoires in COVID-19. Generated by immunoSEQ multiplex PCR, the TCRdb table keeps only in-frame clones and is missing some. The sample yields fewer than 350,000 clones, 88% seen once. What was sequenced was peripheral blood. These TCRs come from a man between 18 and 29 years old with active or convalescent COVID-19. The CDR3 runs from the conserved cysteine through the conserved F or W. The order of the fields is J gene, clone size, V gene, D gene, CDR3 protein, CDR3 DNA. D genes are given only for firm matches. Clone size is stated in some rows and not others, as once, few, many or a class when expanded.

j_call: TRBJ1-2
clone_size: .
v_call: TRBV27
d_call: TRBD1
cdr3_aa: CASSSAGYRGNYGYTF
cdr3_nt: TGTGCCAGCAGTTCAGCCGGGTACAGGGGTAACTATGGCTACACCTTC

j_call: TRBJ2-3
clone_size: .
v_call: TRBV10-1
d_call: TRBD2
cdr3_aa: CASSPGTSGESSTDTQYF
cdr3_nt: TGCGCCAGCAGCCCCGGGACTAGCGGAGAATCTAGCACAGATACGCAGTATTTT

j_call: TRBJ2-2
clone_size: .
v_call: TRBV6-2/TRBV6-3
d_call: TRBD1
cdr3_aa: CASSHPWTGDHTGELFF
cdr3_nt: TGTGCCAGCAGTCACCCCTGGACAGGGGACCACACCGGGGAGCTGTTTTTT

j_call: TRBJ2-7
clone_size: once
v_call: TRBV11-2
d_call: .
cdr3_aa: CASRSFVQGPREYEQYF
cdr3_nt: TGTGCCAGCAGGTCATTTGTACAGGGTCCCCGGGAATACGAGCAGTACTTC

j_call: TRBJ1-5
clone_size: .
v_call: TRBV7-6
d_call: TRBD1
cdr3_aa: CASSLGTGGKQPQHF
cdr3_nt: TGTGCCAGCAGCTTAGGGACAGGGGGCAAGCAGCCCCAGCATTTT

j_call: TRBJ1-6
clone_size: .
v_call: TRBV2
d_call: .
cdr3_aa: CASRGQYNSPLHF
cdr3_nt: TGTGCCAGCAGGGGGCAGTATAATTCACCCCTCCACTTT

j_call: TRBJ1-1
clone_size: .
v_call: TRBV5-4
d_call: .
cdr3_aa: CASSLGRFTEAFF
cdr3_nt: TGTGCCAGCAGCCTGGGGCGGTTCACTGAAGCTTTCTTT

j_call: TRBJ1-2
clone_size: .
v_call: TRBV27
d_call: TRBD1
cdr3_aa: CASRLTGTGVYGYTF
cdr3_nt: TGTGCCAGCAGACTAACCGGGACAGGCGTATATGGCTACACCTTC

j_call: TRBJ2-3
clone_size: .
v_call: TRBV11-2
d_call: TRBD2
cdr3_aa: CASSPFGRGGADTQYF
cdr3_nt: TGTGCCAGCAGCCCATTCGGGCGGGGGGGCGCAGATACGCAGTATTTT

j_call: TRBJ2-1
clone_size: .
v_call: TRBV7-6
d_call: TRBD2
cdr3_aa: CASSLPVAGGPRGNNEQFF
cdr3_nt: TGTGCCAGCAGCTTACCGGTAGCGGGGGGGCCGAGGGGAAACAATGAGCAGTTCTTC

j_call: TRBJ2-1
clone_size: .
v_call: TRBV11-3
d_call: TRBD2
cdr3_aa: CASSLDGAAGDEQFF
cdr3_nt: TGTGCCAGCAGCTTAGATGGGGCAGCGGGGGATGAGCAGTTCTTC

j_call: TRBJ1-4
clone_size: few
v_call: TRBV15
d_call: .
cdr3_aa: CATSRDDATKTNEKLFF
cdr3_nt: TGTGCCACCAGCAGAGACGATGCGACAAAAACTAATGAAAAACTGTTTTTT

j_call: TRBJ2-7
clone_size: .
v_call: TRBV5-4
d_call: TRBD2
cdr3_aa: CASSLEGLPYEQYF
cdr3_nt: TGTGCCAGCAGCTTGGAGGGACTACCCTACGAGCAGTACTTC

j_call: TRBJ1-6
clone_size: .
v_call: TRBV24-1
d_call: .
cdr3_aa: CAPPPGRGNSPLHF
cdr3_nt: TGTGCCCCTCCACCGGGGAGGGGAAATTCACCCCTCCACTTT

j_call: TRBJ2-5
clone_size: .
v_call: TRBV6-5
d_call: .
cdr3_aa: CATISVGSGRGTQYF
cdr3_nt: TGTGCCACCATCTCAGTGGGATCGGGTCGGGGGACCCAGTACTTC

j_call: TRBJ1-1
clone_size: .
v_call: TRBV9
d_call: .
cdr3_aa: CASSAGGNTEAFF
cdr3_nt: TGTGCCAGCAGCGCGGGGGGGAACACTGAAGCTTTCTTT